The source of this T cell receptor (beta chain) is a study of blood T cells in healthy people across ages. The study, taken as a whole, reports: CMV status of donors was unknown, possibly confounding expanded clonotype changes. TCR beta diversity per million T cells fell roughly linearly with age. Comparison with aged donors showed that long-lived donors had more naive CD4+ cells and higher diversity.

This clonotype was observed at least ten times. The antigen is not known. The CDR3 loop spans 15 amino acids. Germline CDR1 reads SGHAT; CDR2 reads FQNNGV. The V end was cut by 0 bases, the J end by 4 bases, with 12 bases between. The second PCR ran about 6 to 11 cycles with a sample-barcoded 5' primer and J-beta primers. TCRdb reprocessed the 5' RACE reads with MiXCR, giving one entry per CDR3 protein. The data contain roughly 930,000 distinct CDR3 sequences, about 44% of them seen just once; the ten biggest clones take up around 15%. The source material was blood. This sequence originates from a man under 40 in good health. This chain uses TRBV11-2 with TRBJ1-2; weak D call: TRBD1 (5 bases). The CDR3 DNA reads TGTGCCAGCAGCTTAGAGTCGTCAGGGAGCTATGGCTACACCTTC. Protein sequence: CASSLESSGSYGYTF.